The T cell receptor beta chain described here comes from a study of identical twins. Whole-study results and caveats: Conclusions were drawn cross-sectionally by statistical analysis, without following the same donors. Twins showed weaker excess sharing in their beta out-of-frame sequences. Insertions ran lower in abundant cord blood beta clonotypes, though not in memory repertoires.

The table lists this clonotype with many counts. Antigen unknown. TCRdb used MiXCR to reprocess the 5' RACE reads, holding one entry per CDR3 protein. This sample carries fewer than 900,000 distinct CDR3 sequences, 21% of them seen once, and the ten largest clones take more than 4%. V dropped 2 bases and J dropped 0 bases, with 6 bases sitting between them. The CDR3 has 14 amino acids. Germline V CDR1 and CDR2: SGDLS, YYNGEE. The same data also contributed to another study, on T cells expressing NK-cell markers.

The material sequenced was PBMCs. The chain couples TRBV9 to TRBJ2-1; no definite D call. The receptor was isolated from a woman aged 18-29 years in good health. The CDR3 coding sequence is TGTGCCAGCAGCGTTGGCAGCTCCTACAATGAGCAGTTCTTC. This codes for CASSVGSSYNEQFF.